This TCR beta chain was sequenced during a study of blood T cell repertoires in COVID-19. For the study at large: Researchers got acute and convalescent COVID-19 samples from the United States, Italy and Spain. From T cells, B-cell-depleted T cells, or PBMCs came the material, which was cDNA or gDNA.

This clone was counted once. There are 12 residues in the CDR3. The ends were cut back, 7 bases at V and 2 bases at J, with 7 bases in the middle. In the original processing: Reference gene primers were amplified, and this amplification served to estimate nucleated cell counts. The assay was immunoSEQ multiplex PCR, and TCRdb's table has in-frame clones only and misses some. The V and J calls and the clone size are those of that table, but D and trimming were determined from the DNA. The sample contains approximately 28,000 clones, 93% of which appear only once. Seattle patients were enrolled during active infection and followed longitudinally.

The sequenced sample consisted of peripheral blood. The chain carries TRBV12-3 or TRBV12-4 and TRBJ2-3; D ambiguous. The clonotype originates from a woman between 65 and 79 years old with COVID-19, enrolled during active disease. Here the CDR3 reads CASNTNTDTQYF. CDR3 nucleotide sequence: TGTGCCAGCAACACAAACACAGATACGCAGTATTTT.